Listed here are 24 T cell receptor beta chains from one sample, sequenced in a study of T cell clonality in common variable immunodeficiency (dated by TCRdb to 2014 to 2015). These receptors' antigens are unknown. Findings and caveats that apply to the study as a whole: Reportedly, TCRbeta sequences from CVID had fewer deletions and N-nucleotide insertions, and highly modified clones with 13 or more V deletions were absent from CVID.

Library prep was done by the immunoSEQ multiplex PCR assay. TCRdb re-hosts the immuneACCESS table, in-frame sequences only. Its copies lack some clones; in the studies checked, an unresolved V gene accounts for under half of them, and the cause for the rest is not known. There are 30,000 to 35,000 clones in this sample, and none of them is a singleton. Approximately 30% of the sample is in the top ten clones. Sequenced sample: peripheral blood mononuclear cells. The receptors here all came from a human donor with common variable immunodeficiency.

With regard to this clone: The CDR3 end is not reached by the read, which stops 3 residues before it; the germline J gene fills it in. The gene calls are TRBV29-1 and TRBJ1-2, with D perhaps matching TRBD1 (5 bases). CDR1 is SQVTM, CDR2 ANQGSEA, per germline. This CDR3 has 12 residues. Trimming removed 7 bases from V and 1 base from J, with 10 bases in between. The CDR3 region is CSATANNYGYTF. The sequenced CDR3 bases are TGCAGCGCGACAGCTAATAACTATGGC.

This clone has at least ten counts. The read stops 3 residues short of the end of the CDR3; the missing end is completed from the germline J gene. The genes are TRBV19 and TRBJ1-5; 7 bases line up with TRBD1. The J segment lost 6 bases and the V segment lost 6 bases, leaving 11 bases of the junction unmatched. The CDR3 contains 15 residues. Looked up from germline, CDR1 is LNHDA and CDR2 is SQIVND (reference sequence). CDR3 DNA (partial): TGTGCCAGTAGCGATGACAGGGAGGGGAGTCAGCCC. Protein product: CASSDDREGSQP. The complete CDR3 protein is CASSDDREGSQPQHF.

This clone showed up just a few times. CDR3 sequence reads: CASRELAASYEQYF. CDR3 bases read: TGTGCCAGCAGGGAACTAGCGGCTTCCTACGAG. The rearrangement uses TRBV2 and TRBJ2-7; 8 bases agree with TRBD2. The read gets to within 3 residues of the CDR3 end, and the germline J gene fills in the rest. The CDR3 totals 14 residues. With 6 bases clipped from V and 1 base from J, the junction kept 5 bases outside the gene matches. The germline gives CDR1 SNHLY, CDR2 FYNNEI.

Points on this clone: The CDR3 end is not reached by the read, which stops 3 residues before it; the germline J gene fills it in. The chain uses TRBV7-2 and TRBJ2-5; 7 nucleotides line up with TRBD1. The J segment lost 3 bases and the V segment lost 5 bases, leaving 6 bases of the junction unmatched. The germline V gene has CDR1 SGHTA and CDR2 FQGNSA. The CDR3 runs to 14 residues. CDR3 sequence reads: CASSPDRVKETQYF. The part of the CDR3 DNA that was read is TGTGCCAGCAGCCCAGACAGGGTAAAAGAGACC.

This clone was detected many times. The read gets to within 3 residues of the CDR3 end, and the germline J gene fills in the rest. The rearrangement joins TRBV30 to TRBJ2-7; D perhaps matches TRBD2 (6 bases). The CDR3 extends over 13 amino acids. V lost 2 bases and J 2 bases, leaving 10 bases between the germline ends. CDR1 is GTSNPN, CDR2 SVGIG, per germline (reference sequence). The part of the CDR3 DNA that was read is TGTGCCTGGAGTCCGGGGGAGGCCTACGAG. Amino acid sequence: CAWSPGEAYE. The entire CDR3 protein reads CAWSPGEAYEQYF.

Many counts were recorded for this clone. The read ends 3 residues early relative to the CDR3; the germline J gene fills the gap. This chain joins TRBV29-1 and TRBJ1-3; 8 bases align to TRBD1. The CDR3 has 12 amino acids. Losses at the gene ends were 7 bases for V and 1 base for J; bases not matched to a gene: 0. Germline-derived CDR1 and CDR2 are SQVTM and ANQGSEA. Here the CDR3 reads CSGQGSGNTIYF. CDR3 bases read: TGCAGCGGACAGGGGTCTGGAAACACC.

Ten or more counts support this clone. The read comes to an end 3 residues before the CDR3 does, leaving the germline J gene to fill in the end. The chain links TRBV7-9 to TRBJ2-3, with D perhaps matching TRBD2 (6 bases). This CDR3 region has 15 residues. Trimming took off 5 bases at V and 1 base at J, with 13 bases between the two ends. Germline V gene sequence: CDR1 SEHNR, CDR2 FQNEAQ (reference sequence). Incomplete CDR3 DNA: TGTGCCAGCAGCATCTCGTGGGGGGGCACAGATACG. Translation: CASSISWGGTDT. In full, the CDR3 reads CASSISWGGTDTQYF.

This chain's CDR3 is CASSRRQGIGETQYF. The sequenced CDR3 bases are TGTGCCAGCAGCCGGAGACAGGGGATCGGGGAGACC. The V and J genes are TRBV7-6 and TRBJ2-5, with 8 nucleotides matching TRBD1. The read terminates 3 residues before the CDR3 end, so the remaining end is supplied by the germline J gene. The V segment lost 5 bases and the J segment 5 bases; nucleotides outside the gene matches: 10. This CDR3 region has 15 residues. Germline CDR1 SGHVS, CDR2 FNYEAQ.

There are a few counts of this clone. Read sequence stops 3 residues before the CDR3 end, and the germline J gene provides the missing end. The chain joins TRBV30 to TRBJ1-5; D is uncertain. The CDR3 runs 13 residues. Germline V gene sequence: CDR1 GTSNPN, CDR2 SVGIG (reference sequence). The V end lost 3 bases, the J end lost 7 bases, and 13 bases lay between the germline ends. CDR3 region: CAWRGHNKQPQHF. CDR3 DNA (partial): TGTGCCTGGAGAGGCCATAACAAGCAGCCC. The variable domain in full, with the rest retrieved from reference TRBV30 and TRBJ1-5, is SQTIHQWPATLVQPVGSPLSLECTVEGTSNPNLYWYRQAAGRGLQLLFYSVGIGQISSEVPQNLSASRPQDRQFILSSKKLLLSDSGFYLCAWRGHNKQPQHFGDGTRLSIL.

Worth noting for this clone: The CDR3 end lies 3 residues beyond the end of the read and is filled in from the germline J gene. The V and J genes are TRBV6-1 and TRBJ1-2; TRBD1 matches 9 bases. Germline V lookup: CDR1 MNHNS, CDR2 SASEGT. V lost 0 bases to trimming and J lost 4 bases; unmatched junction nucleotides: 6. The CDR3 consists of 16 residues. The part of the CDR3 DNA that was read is TGTGCCAGCAGTGAAGCAGCGGAGACAGGGGGCTATGGC. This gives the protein CASSEAAETGGYG. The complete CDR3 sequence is CASSEAAETGGYGYTF.

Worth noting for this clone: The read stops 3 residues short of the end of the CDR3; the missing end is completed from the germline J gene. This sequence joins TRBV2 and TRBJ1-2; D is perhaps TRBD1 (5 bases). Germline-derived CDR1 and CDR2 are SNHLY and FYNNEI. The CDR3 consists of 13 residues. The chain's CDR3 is CASSDIRVEGYTF. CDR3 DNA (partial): TGTGCCAGCAGTGATATCAGGGTGGAAGGC. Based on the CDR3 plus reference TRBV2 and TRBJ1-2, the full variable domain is EPEVTQTPSHQVTQMGQEVILRCVPISNHLYFYWYRQILGQKVEFLVSFYNNEISEKSEIFDDQFSVERPDGSNFTLKIRSTKLEDSAMYFCASSDIRVEGYTFGSGTRLTVV.

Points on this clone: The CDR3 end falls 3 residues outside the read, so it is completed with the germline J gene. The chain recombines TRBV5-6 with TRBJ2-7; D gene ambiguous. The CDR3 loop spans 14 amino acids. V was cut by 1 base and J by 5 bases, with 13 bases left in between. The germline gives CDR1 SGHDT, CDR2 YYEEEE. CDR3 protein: CASSLNFWRNEQYF. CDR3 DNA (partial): TGTGCCAGCAGCTTGAATTTTTGGCGGAACGAG.

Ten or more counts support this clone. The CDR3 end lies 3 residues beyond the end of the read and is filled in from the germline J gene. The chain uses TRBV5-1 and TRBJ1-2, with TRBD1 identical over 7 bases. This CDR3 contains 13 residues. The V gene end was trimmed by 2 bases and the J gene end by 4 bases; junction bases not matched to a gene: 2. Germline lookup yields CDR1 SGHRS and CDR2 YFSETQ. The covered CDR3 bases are TGCGCCAGCAGCTTCGGGACAGCCTATGGC. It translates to CASSFGTAYG. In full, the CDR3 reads CASSFGTAYGYTF.

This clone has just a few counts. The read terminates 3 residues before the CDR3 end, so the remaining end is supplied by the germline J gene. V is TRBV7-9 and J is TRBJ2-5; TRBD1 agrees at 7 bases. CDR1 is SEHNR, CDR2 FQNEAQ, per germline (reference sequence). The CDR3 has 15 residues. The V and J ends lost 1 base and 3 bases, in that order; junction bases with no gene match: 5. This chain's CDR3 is CASSLGDREEETQYF. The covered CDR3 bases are TGTGCCAGCAGCTTAGGAGACAGGGAAGAAGAGACC.

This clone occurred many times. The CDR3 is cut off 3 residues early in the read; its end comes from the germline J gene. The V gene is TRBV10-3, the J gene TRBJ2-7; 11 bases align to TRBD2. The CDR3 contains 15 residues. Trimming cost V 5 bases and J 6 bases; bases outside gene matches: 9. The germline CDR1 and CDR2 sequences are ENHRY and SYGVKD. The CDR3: CAISPTSGTETEQYF. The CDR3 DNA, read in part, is TGTGCCATCAGTCCGACTAGCGGGACCGAAACCGAG.

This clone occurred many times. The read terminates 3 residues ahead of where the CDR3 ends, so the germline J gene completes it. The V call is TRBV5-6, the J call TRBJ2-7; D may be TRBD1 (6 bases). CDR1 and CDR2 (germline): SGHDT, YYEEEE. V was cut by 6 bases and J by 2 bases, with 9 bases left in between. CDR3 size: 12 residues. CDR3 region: CASMTGTYEQYF. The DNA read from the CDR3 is TGTGCCAGCATGACAGGCACCTACGAG.

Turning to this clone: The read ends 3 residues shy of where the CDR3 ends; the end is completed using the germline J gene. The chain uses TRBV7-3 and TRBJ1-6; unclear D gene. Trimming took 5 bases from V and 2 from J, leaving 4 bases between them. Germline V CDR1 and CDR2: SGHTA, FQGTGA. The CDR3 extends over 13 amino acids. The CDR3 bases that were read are TGTGCCAGCAGCCTAGCCTATAATTCACCC. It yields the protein CASSLAYNSP. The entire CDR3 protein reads CASSLAYNSPLHF.

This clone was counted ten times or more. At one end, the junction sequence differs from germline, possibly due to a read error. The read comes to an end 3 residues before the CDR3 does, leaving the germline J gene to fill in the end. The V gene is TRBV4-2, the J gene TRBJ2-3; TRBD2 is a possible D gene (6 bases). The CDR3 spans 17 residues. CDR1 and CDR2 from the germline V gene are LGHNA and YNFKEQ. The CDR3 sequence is CASSQDSWLASTDTQYF. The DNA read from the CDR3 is TGCGCCAGCAGCCAAGATAGCTGGCTAGCGAGCACAGATACG.

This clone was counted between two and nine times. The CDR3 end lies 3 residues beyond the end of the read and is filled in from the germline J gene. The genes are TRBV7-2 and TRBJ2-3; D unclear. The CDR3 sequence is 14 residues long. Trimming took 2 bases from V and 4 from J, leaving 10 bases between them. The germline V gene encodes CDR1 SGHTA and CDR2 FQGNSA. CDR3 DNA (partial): TGTGCCAGCAGCTTAAGGGCTAAGTCAGATACG. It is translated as CASSLRAKSDT. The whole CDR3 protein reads CASSLRAKSDTQYF.

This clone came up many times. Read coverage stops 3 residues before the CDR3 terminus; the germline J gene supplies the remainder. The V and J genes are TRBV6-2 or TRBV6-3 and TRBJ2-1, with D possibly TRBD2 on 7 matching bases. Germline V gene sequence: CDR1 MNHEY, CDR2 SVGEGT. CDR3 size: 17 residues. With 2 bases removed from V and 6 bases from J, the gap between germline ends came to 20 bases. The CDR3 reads CASSYSMGGGGGNEQFF. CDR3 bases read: TGTGCCAGCAGTTACAGTATGGGGGGAGGGGGGGGCAATGAG.

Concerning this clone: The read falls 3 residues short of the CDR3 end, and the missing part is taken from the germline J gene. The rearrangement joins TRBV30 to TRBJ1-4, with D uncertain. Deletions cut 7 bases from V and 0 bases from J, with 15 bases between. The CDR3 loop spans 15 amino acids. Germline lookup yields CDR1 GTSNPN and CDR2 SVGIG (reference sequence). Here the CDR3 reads CALGGPIATNEKLFF. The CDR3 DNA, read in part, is TGTGCCTTAGGCGGGCCAATTGCAACTAATGAAAAA.

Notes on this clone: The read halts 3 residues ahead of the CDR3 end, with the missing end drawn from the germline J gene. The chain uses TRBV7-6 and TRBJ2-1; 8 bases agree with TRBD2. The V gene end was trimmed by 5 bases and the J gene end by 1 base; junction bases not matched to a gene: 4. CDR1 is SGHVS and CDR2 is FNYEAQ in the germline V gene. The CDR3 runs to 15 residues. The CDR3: CASSQTSVSYNEQFF. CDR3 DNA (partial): TGTGCCAGCAGCCAGACTAGCGTATCCTACAATGAG.

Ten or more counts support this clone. The covered CDR3 bases are TGCAGTGCCCTAGGTCCATTTCCGAACACTGAA. This translates into CSALGPFPNTE. The entire CDR3 is CSALGPFPNTEAFF. The V gene is TRBV20-1, the J gene TRBJ1-1; D is uncertain. The read terminates 3 residues before the CDR3 end, so the remaining end is supplied by the germline J gene. CDR1 is DFQATT, CDR2 SNEGSKA, per germline (reference sequence). The V end was cut by 6 bases, the J end by 1 base, with 15 bases between. CDR3 size: 14 residues.

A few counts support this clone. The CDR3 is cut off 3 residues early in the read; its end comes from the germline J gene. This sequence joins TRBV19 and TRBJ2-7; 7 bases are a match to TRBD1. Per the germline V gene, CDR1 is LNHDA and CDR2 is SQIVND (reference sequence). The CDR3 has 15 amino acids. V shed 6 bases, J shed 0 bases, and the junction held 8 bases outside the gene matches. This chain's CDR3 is CASRKDRLSSYEQYF. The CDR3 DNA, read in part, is TGTGCCAGTAGGAAGGACAGGTTGAGCTCCTACGAG.